This TCR beta chain was recorded in a study of blood T cell repertoires in COVID-19. The V gene end was trimmed by 4 bases and the J gene end by 4 bases; junction bases not matched to a gene: 7. Germline V lookup: CDR1 LNHDA, CDR2 SQIVND (reference sequence). There are 16 residues in the CDR3. Sequencing used immunoSEQ multiplex PCR; TCRdb keeps in-frame clones, though not all of them. The sample holds more than 25,000 clones, roughly 94% seen once. This clone was seen a single time. The gene calls are TRBV19 and TRBJ1-5; 10 bases map to TRBD1. The sequenced material came from peripheral blood. This clonotype was obtained from a human donor with active COVID-19. The donor label of this sample is uncertain. CDR3 region: CASSTGTGVRNQPQHF. CDR3 bases: TGTGCCAGTAGTACTGGGACAGGGGTACGGAATCAGCCCCAGCATTTT.